This TCR beta chain was recovered during a study of blood T cell repertoires in COVID-19. Overall study: Nucleic acid was either cDNA or gDNA, and it came from T cells, B-cell-depleted T cells, or PBMCs.

J gave up 2 bases and V 1 base, and 6 bases lay outside the gene matches. The CDR3 loop spans 16 amino acids. Per germline, CDR1 SGHTA and CDR2 FQGNSA. The age range of participants was about 18 to 95 years, with residence in about two dozen US areas. Recovery among Cohort 3 donors was established by two negative PCRs, clearance, or symptom resolution. Per the authors' pipeline: Amplified reference gene primers provided the basis for estimating nucleated cell counts. Produced via immunoSEQ multiplex PCR; TCRdb's table is partial and in-frame only. The V and J calls and the clone size are those of that table, but D and trimming were determined from the DNA. The sample carries 350,000 or so clones, less than 90% recorded once.

The V call is TRBV7-2, the J call TRBJ1-2; 8 positions agree with TRBD1. This TCR derives from a woman in her twenties or thirties who had recovered from COVID-19. Sequences were obtained from PBMCs or T cells enriched from blood (not recorded which). The CDR3 sequence: CASSLVLQGENYGYTF. For the CDR3, the DNA is TGTGCCAGCAGCTTAGTGTTACAGGGGGAAAACTATGGCTACACCTTC.